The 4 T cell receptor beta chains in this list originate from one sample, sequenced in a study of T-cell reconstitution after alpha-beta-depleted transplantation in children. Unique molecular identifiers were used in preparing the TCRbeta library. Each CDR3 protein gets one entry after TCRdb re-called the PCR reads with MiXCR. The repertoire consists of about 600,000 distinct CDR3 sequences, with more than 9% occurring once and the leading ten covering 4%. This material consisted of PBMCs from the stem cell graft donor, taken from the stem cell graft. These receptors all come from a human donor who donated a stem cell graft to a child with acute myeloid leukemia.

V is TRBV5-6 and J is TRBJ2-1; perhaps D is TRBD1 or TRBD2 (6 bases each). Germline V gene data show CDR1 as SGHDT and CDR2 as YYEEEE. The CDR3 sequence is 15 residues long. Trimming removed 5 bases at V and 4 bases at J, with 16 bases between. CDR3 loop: CASSWGAGGYNEQFF. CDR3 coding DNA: TGTGCCAGCAGTTGGGGGGCCGGCGGGTACAATGAGCAGTTCTTC.

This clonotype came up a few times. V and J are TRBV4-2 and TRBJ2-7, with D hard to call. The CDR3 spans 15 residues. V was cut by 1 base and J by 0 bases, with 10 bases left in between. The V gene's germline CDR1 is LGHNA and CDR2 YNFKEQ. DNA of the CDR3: TGTGCCAGCAGCCAAGCAGACGCGAGCTCCTACGAGCAGTACTTC. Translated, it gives CASSQADASSYEQYF.

CDR3 loop: CASKRTEPRSYEQYF. As DNA, the CDR3 is TGTGCCAGTAAGAGGACAGAGCCTCGCTCCTACGAGCAGTACTTC. V and J are TRBV19 and TRBJ2-7, with D possibly TRBD1 on 6 matching bases. CDR1 is LNHDA, CDR2 SQIVND, per germline (reference sequence). V was shortened by 7 bases and J by 0 bases, with 16 bases between the two germline ends. This CDR3 spans 15 amino acids.

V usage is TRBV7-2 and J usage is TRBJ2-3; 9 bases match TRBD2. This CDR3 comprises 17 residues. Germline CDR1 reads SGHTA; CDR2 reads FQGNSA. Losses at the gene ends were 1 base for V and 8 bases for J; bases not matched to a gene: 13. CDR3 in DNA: TGTGCCAGCAGCTTAGAGCTGAGTAGCGGGAGCGCAGCTACGCAGTATTTT. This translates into CASSLELSSGSAATQYF.